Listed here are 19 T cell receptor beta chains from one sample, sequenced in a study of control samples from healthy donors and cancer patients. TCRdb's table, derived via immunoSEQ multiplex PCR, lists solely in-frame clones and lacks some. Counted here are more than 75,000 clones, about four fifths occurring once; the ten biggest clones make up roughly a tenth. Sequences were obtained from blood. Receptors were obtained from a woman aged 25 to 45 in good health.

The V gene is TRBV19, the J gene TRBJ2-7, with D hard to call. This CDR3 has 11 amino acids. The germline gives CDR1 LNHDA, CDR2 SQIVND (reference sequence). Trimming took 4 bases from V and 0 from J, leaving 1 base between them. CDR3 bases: TGTGCCAGTAGTAACTCCTACGAGCAGTACTTC. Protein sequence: CASSNSYEQYF.

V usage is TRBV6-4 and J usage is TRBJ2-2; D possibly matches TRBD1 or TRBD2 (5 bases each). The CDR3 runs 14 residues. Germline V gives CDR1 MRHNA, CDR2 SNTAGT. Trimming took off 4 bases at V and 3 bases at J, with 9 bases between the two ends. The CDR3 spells CASSVGADTGELFF. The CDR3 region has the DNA TGTGCCAGCAGTGTCGGGGCAGACACCGGGGAGCTGTTTTTT.

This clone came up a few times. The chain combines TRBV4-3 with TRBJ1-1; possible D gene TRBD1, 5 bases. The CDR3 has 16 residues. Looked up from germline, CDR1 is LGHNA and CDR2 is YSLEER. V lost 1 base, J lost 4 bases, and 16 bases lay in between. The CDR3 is CASSQAGVGTFTEAFF. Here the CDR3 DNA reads TGCGCCAGCAGCCAAGCGGGGGTCGGCACCTTCACTGAAGCTTTCTTT.

The DNA of the CDR3 is TGTGCCAGCAGCCTGATCTTTACCCCTTTCTTT. This codes for CASSLIFTPFF. This chain joins TRBV7-2 and TRBJ1-1; D not resolved. Germline V gene sequence: CDR1 SGHTA, CDR2 FQGNSA. This CDR3 has 11 residues. The V end was cut by 5 bases, the J end by 12 bases, with 13 bases between.

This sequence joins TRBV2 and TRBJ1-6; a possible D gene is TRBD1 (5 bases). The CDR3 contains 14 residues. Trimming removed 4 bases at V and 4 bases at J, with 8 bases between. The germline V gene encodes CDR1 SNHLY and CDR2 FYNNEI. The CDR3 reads CASSGDGYNSPLHF. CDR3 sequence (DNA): TGTGCCAGCAGTGGGGACGGTTATAATTCACCCCTCCACTTT.

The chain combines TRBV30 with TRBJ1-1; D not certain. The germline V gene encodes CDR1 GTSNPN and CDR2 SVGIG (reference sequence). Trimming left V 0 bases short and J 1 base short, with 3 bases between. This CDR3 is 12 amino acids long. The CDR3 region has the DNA TGTGCCTGGAGTGTTACGAACACTGAAGCTTTCTTT. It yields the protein CAWSVTNTEAFF. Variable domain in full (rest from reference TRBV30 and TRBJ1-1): SQTIHQWPATLVQPVGSPLSLECTVEGTSNPNLYWYRQAAGRGLQLLFYSVGIGQISSEVPQNLSASRPQDRQFILSSKKLLLSDSGFYLCAWSVTNTEAFFGQGTRLTVV.

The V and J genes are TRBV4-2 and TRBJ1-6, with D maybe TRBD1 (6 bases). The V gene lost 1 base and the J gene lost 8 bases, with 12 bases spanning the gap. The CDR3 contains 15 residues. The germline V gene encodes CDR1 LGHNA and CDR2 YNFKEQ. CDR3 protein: CASSQVSGAHSPLHF. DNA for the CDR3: TGTGCCAGCAGCCAAGTTTCAGGGGCCCATTCACCCCTCCACTTT.

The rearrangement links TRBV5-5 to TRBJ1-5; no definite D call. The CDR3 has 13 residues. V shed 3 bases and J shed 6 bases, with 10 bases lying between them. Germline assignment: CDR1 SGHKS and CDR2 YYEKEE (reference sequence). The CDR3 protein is CASSSRWVQPQHF. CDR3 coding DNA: TGTGCCAGCAGCTCCAGGTGGGTTCAGCCCCAGCATTTT.

CDR3 residues: CASSDVVGLAWNEQYF. CDR3 in DNA: TGTGCCAGCAGTGACGTTGTGGGACTAGCTTGGAACGAGCAGTACTTC. V usage is TRBV25-1 and J usage is TRBJ2-7; 9 nucleotides line up with TRBD2. Germline loops: CDR1 MGHDK, CDR2 SYGVNS. V lost 3 bases, J lost 5 bases, and 11 bases stayed unmatched. The CDR3 loop spans 16 amino acids.

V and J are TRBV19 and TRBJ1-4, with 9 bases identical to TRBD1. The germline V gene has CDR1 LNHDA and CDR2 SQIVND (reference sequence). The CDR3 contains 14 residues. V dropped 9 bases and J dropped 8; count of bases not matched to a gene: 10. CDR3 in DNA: TGTGCCAGCACTCCCGGGACAGGGAGAGAAAAACTGTTTTTT. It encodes CASTPGTGREKLFF.

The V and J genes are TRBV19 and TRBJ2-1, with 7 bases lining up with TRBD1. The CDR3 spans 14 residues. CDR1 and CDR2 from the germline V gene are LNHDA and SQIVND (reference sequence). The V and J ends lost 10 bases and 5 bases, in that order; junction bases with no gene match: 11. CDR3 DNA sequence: TGTGCCACTTCTTCGGACAGGTTCCACAATGAGCAGTTCTTC. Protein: CATSSDRFHNEQFF. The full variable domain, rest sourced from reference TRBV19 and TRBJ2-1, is DGGITQSPKYLFRKEGQNVTLSCEQNLNHDAMYWYRQDPGQGLRLIYYSQIVNDFQKGDIAEGYSVSREKKESFPLTVTSAQKNPTAFYLCATSSDRFHNEQFFGPGTRLTVL.

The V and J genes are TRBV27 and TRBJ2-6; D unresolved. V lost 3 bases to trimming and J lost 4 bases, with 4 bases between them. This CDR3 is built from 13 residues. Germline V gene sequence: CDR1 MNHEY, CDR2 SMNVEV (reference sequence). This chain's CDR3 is CASSLTGANVLTF. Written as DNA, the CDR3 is TGTGCCAGCAGTTTGACGGGGGCCAACGTCCTGACTTTC. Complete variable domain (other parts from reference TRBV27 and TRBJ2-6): EAQVTQNPRYLITVTGKKLTVTCSQNMNHEYMSWYRQDPGLGLRQIYYSMNVEVTDKGDVPEGYKVSRKEKRNFPLILESPSPNQTSLYFCASSLTGANVLTFGAGSRLTVL.

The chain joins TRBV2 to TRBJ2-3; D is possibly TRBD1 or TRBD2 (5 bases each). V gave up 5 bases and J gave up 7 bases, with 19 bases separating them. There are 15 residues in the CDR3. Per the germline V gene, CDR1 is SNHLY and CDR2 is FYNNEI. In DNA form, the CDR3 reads TGTGCCAGCAGTCAGACCGGGTCGGGGCGTAATACGCAGTATTTT. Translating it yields CASSQTGSGRNTQYF.

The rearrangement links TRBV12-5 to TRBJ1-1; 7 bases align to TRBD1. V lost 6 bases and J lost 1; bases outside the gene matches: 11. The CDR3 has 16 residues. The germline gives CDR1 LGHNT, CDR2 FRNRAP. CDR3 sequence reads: CASGQTGVKGNTEAFF. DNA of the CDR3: TGTGCTAGTGGCCAAACAGGGGTTAAGGGGAACACTGAAGCTTTCTTT.

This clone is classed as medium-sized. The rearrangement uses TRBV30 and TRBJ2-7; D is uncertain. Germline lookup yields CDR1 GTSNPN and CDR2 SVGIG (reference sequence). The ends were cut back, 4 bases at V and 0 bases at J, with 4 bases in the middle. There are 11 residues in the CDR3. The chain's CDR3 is CAWTDSYEQYF. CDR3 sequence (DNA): TGTGCCTGGACGGACTCCTACGAGCAGTACTTC.

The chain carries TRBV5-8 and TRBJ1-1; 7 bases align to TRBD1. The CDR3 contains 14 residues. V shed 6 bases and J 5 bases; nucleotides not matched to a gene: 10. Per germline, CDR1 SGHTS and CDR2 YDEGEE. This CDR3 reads CASNYQGVGTEAFF. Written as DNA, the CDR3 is TGTGCCAGCAACTACCAGGGGGTTGGAACTGAAGCTTTCTTT. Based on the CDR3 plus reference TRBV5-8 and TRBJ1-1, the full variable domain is EAGVTQSPTHLIKTRGQQATLRCSPISGHTSVYWYQQALGLGLQFLLWYDEGEERNRGNFPPRFSGRQFPNYSSELNVNALELEDSALYLCASNYQGVGTEAFFGQGTRLTVV.

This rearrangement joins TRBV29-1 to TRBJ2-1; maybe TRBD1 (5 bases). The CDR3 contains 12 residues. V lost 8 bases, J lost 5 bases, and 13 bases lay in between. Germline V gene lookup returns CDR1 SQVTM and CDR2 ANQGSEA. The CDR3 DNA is TGCAGCCTTAACGACAGCGACAATGAGCAGTTCTTC. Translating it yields CSLNDSDNEQFF.

The CDR3 DNA reads as TGTGCCATCAGTGAGGGGGGGAACACTGAAGCTTTCTTT. Its protein is CAISEGGNTEAFF. The chain couples TRBV10-3 to TRBJ1-1, with a tentative D call TRBD1 (5 bases). Germline V CDR1 and CDR2: ENHRY, SYGVKD. The CDR3 spans 13 residues. Trimming removed 2 bases from V and 1 base from J, with 5 bases in between.

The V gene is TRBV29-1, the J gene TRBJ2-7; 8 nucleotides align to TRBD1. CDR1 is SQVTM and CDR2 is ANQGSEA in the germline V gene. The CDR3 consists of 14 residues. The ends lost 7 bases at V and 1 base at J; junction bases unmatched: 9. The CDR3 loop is CSARKGTGSYEQYF. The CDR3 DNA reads TGCAGCGCCCGCAAAGGGACAGGATCCTACGAGCAGTACTTC.